This TCR beta chain was identified during a study of pediatric ulcerative colitis. Only in-frame clones appear in the TCRdb table, and some are missing; sequencing was by immunoSEQ multiplex PCR. The sample lists tens of thousands of clones, about 90% occurring once. The CDR3 spans 14 residues. Per germline, CDR1 SGHTA and CDR2 FQGNSA. The V end was cut by 7 bases, the J end by 8 bases, with 18 bases between. Specimen: blood. The origin of this receptor is a boy aged 5-17 years who was a control in a study of pediatric ulcerative colitis. The chain has TRBV7-2 and TRBJ1-5, with D unresolved. CDR3 region: CASTSGGLIKPQHF. In DNA, the CDR3 is TGTGCCAGCACCAGTGGAGGGCTGATAAAGCCCCAGCATTTT.